Detailed here is one T cell receptor beta chain. Its cognate antigen is unknown. This sample is part of a study of shared clonotypes between healthy human individuals. TCRdb keeps only in-frame clones here, not all; method: immunoSEQ multiplex PCR. The table records nearly 2 million clones, about 95% of them present only once. The study's findings and limits: It was expected that sequencing depth would affect clonotype sharing among donors.

V was pared by 7 bases and J by 3 bases, with 12 bases between. The length of the CDR3 is 13 residues. Germline-derived CDR1 and CDR2 are WSHSY and SAAADI. Naive CD8 cells lacked CD45RO and underwent positive selection for CCR7, leaving out terminally differentiated effector memory CD45RA+ cells. Among the donors, all were Caucasian adults who lived in Nashville, Tennessee. The J gene is TRBJ1-1, the V gene TRBV10-2; no clear D. The sequenced material came from naive CD8+ T cells sorted from blood. This TCR came from a man between 18 and 35 years old in good health. The DNA of the CDR3 is TGCGCCAGCACTCGGGTCGGATACACTGAAGCTTTCTTT. It is translated as CASTRVGYTEAFF.